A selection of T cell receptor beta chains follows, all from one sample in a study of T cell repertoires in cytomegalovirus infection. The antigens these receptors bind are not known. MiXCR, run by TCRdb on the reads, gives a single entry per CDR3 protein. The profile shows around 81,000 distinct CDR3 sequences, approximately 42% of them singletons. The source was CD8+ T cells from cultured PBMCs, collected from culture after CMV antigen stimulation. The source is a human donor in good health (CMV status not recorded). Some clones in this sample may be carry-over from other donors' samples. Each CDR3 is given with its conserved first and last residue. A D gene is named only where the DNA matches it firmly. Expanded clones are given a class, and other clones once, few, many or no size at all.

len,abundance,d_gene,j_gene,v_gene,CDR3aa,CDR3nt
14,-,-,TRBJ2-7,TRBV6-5,CASSYGQILYEQYF,TGTGCCAGCAGTTATGGACAGATCTTGTACGAGCAGTACTTC
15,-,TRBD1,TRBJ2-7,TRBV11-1,CASSRYRGLPYEQYF,TGTGCCAGCAGCCGTTACAGGGGGCTCCCCTACGAGCAGTACTTC
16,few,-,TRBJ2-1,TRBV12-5,CASGWGVSRSYNEQFF,TGTGCTAGTGGTTGGGGGGTCAGTAGGTCCTACAATGAGCAGTTCTTC
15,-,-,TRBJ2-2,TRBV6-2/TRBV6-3,CASSKIRGYTGELFF,TGTGCCAGCTCAAAAATCCGGGGTTACACCGGGGAGCTGTTTTTT
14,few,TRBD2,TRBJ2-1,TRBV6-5,CASSSAGGPSEQFF,TGTGCCAGCAGTTCGGCGGGGGGGCCAAGTGAGCAGTTCTTC
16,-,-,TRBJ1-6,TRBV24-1,CATSDFGSSYNSPLHF,TGTGCCACCAGTGATTTCGGGAGCTCCTATAATTCACCCCTCCACTTT
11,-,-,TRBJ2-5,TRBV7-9,CASSSPGTQYF,TGTGCCAGCAGCTCCCCAGGGACCCAGTACTTC
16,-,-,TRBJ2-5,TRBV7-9,CASSDGVQGARETQYF,TGTGCCAGCAGCGACGGGGTACAGGGCGCTCGAGAGACCCAGTACTTC
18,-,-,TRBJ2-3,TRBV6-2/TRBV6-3,CVSSYPAYRQSSTDTQYF,TGTGTCAGCAGTTACCCAGCCTACCGACAGAGTTCCACAGATACGCAGTATTTT
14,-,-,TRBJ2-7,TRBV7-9,CASSKQADSYEQYF,TGTGCCAGCAGCAAACAGGCCGATTCCTACGAGCAGTACTTC
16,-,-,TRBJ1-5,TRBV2,CASSVTGELGNQPQHF,TGTGCCAGCAGTGTGACGGGGGAGTTAGGCAATCAGCCCCAGCATTTT
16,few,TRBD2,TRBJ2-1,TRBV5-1,CASSTAGTSTVDEQFF,TGCGCCAGCAGTACTGCCGGGACTAGTACCGTAGATGAGCAGTTCTTC
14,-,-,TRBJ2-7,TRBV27,CASSLSQGSYEQYF,TGTGCCAGCAGTTTATCGCAGGGAAGTTACGAGCAGTACTTC
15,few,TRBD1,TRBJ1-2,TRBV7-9,CASSLSGDSSYGYTF,TGTGCCAGCAGCTTATCTGGGGACAGTAGCTATGGCTACACCTTC
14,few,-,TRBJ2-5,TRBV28,CASRTRDNQETQYF,TGTGCCAGCAGGACCAGGGACAACCAAGAGACCCAGTACTTC
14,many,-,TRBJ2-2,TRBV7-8,CASSLARAAGELFF,TGTGCCAGCAGCTTAGCGAGGGCGGCCGGGGAGCTGTTTTTT
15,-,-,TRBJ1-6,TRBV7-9,CASSRPGEPNSPLHF,TGTGCCAGCAGCCGACCCGGCGAACCGAATTCACCCCTCCACTTT
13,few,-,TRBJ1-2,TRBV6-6,CASSLGRGAGYTF,TGTGCCAGCAGTTTGGGCAGAGGAGCTGGCTACACCTTC